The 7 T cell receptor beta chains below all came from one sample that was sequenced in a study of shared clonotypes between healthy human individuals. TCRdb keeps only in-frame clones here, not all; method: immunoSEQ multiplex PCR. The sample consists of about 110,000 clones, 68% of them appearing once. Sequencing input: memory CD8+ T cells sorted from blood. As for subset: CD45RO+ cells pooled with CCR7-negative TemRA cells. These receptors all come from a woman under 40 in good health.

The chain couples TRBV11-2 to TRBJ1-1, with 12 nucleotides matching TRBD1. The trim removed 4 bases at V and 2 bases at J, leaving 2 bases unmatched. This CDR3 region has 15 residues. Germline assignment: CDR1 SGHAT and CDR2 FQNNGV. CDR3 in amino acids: CASSWGQGANTEAFF. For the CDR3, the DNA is TGTGCCAGCAGCTGGGGACAGGGGGCTAACACTGAAGCTTTCTTT.

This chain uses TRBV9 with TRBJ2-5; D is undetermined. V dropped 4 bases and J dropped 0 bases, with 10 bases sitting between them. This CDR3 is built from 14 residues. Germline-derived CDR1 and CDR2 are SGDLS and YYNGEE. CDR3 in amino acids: CASSPHADQETQYF. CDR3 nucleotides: TGTGCCAGCAGCCCCCACGCGGACCAAGAGACCCAGTACTTC.

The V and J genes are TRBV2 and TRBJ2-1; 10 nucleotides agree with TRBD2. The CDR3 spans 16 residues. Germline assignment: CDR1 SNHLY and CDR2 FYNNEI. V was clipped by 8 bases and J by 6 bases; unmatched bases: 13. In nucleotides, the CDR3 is TGTGCCAGCGGAGGGTGGCTAGCGGGAGTCGGCAATGAGCAGTTCTTC. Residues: CASGGWLAGVGNEQFF.

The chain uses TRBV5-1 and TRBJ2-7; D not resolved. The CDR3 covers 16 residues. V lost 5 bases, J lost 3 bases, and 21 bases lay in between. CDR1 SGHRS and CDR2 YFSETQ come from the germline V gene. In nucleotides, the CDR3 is TGCGCCAGCAGTTCTGCCCGACACCTTCCCCTCTACGAGCAGTACTTC. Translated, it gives CASSSARHLPLYEQYF.

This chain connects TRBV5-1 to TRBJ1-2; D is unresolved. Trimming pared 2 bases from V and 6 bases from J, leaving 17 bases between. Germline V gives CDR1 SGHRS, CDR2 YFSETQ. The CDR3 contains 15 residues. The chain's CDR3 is CASSFVEGFVHGYTF. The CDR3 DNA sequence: TGCGCCAGCAGCTTCGTGGAGGGCTTCGTTCATGGCTACACCTTC. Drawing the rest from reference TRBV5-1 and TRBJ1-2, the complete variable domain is KAGVTQTPRYLIKTRGQQVTLSCSPISGHRSVSWYQQTPGQGLQFLFEYFSETQRNKGNFPGRFSGRQFSNSRSEMNVSTLELGDSALYLCASSFVEGFVHGYTFGSGTRLTVV.

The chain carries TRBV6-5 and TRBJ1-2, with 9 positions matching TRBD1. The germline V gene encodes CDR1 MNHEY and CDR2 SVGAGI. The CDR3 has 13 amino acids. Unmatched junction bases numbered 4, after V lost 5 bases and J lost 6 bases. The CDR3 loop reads CASSGTGYNGYTF. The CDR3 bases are TGTGCCAGCAGTGGGACAGGGTACAATGGCTACACCTTC.

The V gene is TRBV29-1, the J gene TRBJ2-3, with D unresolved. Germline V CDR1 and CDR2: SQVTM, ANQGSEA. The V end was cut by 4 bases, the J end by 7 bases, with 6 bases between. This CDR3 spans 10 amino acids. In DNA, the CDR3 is TGCAGCGTTGTGGTATATACGCAGTATTTT. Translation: CSVVVYTQYF.